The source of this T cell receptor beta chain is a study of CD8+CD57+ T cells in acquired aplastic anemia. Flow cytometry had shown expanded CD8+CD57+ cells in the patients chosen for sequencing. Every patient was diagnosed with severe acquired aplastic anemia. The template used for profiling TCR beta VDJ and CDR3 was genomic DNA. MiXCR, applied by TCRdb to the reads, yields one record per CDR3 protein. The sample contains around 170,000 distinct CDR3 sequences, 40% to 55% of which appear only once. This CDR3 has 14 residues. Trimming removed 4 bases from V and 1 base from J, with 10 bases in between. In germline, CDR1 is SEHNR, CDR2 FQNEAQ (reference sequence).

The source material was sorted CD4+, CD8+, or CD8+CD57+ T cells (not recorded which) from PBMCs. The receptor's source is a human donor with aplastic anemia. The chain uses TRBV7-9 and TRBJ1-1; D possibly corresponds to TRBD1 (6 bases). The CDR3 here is CASSWWGQNTEAFF. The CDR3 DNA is TGTGCCAGCAGCTGGTGGGGGCAGAACACTGAAGCTTTCTTT.